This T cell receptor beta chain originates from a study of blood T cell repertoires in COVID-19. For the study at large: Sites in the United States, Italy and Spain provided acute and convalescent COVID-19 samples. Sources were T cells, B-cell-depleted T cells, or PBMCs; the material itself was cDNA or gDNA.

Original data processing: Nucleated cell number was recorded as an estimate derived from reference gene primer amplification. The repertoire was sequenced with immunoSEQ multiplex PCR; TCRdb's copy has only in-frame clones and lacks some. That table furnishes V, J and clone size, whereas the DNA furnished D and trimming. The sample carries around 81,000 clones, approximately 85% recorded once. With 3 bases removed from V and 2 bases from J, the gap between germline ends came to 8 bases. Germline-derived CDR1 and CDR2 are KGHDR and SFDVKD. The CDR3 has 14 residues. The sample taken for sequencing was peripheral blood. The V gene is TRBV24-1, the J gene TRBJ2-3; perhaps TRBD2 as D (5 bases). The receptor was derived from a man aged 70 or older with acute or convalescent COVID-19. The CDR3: CATSDPGYTDTQYF. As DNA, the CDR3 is TGTGCCACCAGTGATCCGGGATACACAGATACGCAGTATTTT.